Each of the 24 T cell receptor beta chains below was sequenced from the same sample in a study of T cell changes during pregnancy in multiple sclerosis. The assay was immunoSEQ multiplex PCR, and TCRdb's table has in-frame clones only and misses some. The sample includes about 67,000 clones, 91% of them seen just once. This specimen was peripheral blood, taken in the second trimester of pregnancy. The receptors were sampled from a female donor with multiple sclerosis, enrolled in a pregnancy study.

The rearrangement uses TRBV30 and TRBJ2-1; 7 bases align to TRBD2. This CDR3 is built from 16 residues. CDR1 and CDR2 (germline): GTSNPN, SVGIG (reference sequence). The V segment lost 2 bases and the J segment 0 bases; nucleotides outside the gene matches: 7. The CDR3: CAWSPSRTSSYNEQFF. The DNA of the CDR3 is TGTGCCTGGAGTCCTAGTCGGACTAGCTCCTACAATGAGCAGTTCTTC.

The chain couples TRBV27 to TRBJ2-7; D may be TRBD1 (6 bases). From germline, CDR1 is MNHEY and CDR2 SMNVEV (reference sequence). This CDR3 contains 14 residues. Deletions cut 8 bases from V and 1 base from J, with 15 bases between. The CDR3 DNA follows: TGTGCCAGCCTAGACAGGAGAGGTTCCTACGAGCAGTACTTC. Protein product: CASLDRRGSYEQYF.

The gene calls are TRBV27 and TRBJ2-7; D may be TRBD2 (6 bases). The CDR3 sequence is 16 residues long. The V end lost 7 bases, the J end lost 4 bases, and 23 bases lay between the germline ends. Germline-derived CDR1 and CDR2 are MNHEY and SMNVEV (reference sequence). This CDR3 reads CASTPAGTELVYEQYF. The CDR3 DNA reads as TGTGCCAGCACCCCAGCCGGGACTGAACTTGTATACGAGCAGTACTTC.

The chain links TRBV19 to TRBJ1-2; the D gene is possibly TRBD1 (5 bases). Trimming stripped 5 bases from V and 3 bases from J, with 19 bases between. Per germline, CDR1 LNHDA and CDR2 SQIVND (reference sequence). This CDR3 is built from 16 residues. CDR3 nucleotides: TGTGCCAGTAGTCCCGGGATTGGGAGGGGCGACTATGGCTACACCTTC. Translation: CASSPGIGRGDYGYTF.

The chain carries TRBV7-2 and TRBJ2-3; D is possibly TRBD2 (7 bases). V lost 5 bases to trimming and J lost 5 bases, with 23 bases between them. The CDR3 has 17 amino acids. The germline gives CDR1 SGHTA, CDR2 FQGNSA. The DNA of the CDR3 is TGTGCCAGCAGCCCGCCCCTAGGGAGGGGGTTGGTAGATACGCAGTATTTT. The encoded protein is CASSPPLGRGLVDTQYF.

V and J are TRBV6-5 and TRBJ2-7; 9 positions agree with TRBD1. Germline trimming cut 9 bases from V and 4 bases from J; bases unmatched to any gene: 7. CDR3 length: 13 amino acids. Germline lookup yields CDR1 MNHEY and CDR2 SVGAGI. The DNA for the CDR3 is TGTGCCAGTCGGGGACAGGGTCTGTACGAGCAGTACTTC. Its protein product is CASRGQGLYEQYF.

The V gene is TRBV10-3, the J gene TRBJ1-6; 9 bases are shared with TRBD1. The CDR3 loop spans 14 amino acids. J was trimmed by 7 bases and V by 8 bases; bases with no gene match: 6. Per germline, CDR1 ENHRY and CDR2 SYGVKD. The CDR3 sequence: CAIRVGQGNSPLHF. CDR3 coding DNA: TGTGCCATCCGAGTGGGACAGGGAAATTCACCCCTCCACTTT.

The chain carries TRBV7-2 and TRBJ2-7; 8 nucleotides line up with TRBD2. This CDR3 comprises 14 residues. Germline V gene data show CDR1 as SGHTA and CDR2 as FQGNSA. J gave up 7 bases and V 5 bases, and 10 bases lay outside the gene matches. In DNA form, the CDR3 reads TGTGCCAGCAGCCAGTACGGGGGGGCCGGTGAGCAGTACTTC. Protein: CASSQYGGAGEQYF.

This chain joins TRBV7-2 and TRBJ1-2; D is undetermined. Germline V gene sequence: CDR1 SGHTA, CDR2 FQGNSA. V lost 1 base and J lost 4, with 16 bases in between. The CDR3 is 16 residues long. The CDR3 is CASSLVGGERGYGYTF. CDR3 sequence (DNA): TGTGCCAGCAGCTTAGTCGGCGGGGAGCGGGGCTATGGCTACACCTTC. The full variable domain, rest sourced from reference TRBV7-2 and TRBJ1-2, is GAGVSQSPSNKVTEKGKDVELRCDPISGHTALYWYRQSLGQGLEFLIYFQGNSAPDKSGLPSDRFSAERTGGSVSTLTIQRTQQEDSAVYLCASSLVGGERGYGYTFGSGTRLTVV.

The rearrangement uses TRBV19 and TRBJ2-1; 7 bases are shared with TRBD1. The CDR3 is 16 amino acids. Trimming cost V 5 bases and J 4 bases; bases outside gene matches: 11. Per the germline V gene, CDR1 is LNHDA and CDR2 is SQIVND (reference sequence). DNA for the CDR3: TGTGCCAGTAGTGTCCACGCCGGGACAGAGTACAATGAGCAGTTCTTC. As protein: CASSVHAGTEYNEQFF. The whole variable domain, remainder taken from reference TRBV19 and TRBJ2-1, is DGGITQSPKYLFRKEGQNVTLSCEQNLNHDAMYWYRQDPGQGLRLIYYSQIVNDFQKGDIAEGYSVSREKKESFPLTVTSAQKNPTAFYLCASSVHAGTEYNEQFFGPGTRLTVL.

This sequence joins TRBV6-4 and TRBJ1-6, with TRBD1 matching 9 bases. Germline assignment: CDR1 MRHNA and CDR2 SNTAGT. V lost 0 bases to trimming and J lost 7 bases; unmatched junction nucleotides: 7. This CDR3 contains 17 residues. Written as DNA, the CDR3 is TGTGCCAGCAGTGACTCGGGACAGGGAGGGGAAAATTCACCCCTCCACTTT. Its protein is CASSDSGQGGENSPLHF.

The chain carries TRBV11-3 and TRBJ1-1; D is unresolved. Germline V gene sequence: CDR1 SGHNT, CDR2 YENEEA. The CDR3 covers 12 residues. V dropped 2 bases and J dropped 7 bases, with 8 bases sitting between them. CDR3 protein: CASSLTEGEAFF. CDR3 DNA sequence: TGTGCCAGCAGCTTAACAGAGGGTGAAGCTTTCTTT.

This chain connects TRBV13 to TRBJ1-2, with D maybe TRBD1 (5 bases). This CDR3 region has 15 residues. Germline V lookup: CDR1 PRHDT, CDR2 FYEKMQ (reference sequence). The ends were cut back, 0 bases at V and 5 bases at J, with 13 bases in the middle. The CDR3 is CASSLGRDPYYGYTF. The CDR3 bases are TGTGCCAGCAGCTTAGGCAGGGATCCCTATTATGGCTACACCTTC.

This clone has only one observation. The chain recombines TRBV5-8 with TRBJ1-4; TRBD1 matches 10 bases. The germline CDR1 and CDR2 sequences are SGHTS and YDEGEE. The V gene end was trimmed by 4 bases and the J gene end by 2 bases; junction bases not matched to a gene: 5. The CDR3 is 16 amino acids. Here the CDR3 reads CASSPTGGSTNEKLFF. Written as DNA, the CDR3 is TGTGCCAGCAGCCCGACAGGGGGCTCGACTAATGAAAAACTGTTTTTT.

V gene TRBV11-2 combines with J gene TRBJ2-7; D uncertain. Germline CDR1 is SGHAT and CDR2 is FQNNGV. Trimming took off 0 bases at V and 6 bases at J, with 9 bases between the two ends. The CDR3 sequence is 13 residues long. The CDR3 nucleotides read TGTGCCAGCAGCTTAGATTTGAGTTCCGAGCAGTACTTC. It codes for CASSLDLSSEQYF.

The chain joins TRBV6-5 to TRBJ2-7; the match to TRBD1 covers 7 bases. Germline V CDR1 and CDR2: MNHEY, SVGAGI. The CDR3 is 15 residues long. The V and J ends lost 6 bases and 3 bases, in that order; junction bases with no gene match: 11. The CDR3 protein is CASRVQTGTRYEQYF. The CDR3 DNA sequence: TGTGCCAGCAGGGTTCAGACAGGGACCCGCTACGAGCAGTACTTC.

The V gene is TRBV6-6, the J gene TRBJ1-5; 7 bases match TRBD1. Trimming took 6 bases from V and 3 from J; bases not matched to a gene: 8. The CDR3 extends over 15 amino acids. The germline CDR1 and CDR2 sequences are MNHNY and SVGAGI (reference sequence). In DNA, the CDR3 is TGTGCCAGCAGGCCCGGACAGGCATACAATCAGCCCCAGCATTTT. Its translation: CASRPGQAYNQPQHF.

For the CDR3, the DNA is TGTGCCAGCAGTTACGGGCAGGGGGCCTACGAGCAGTACTTC. This codes for CASSYGQGAYEQYF. The V gene is TRBV6-6, the J gene TRBJ2-7; 7 nucleotides agree with TRBD1. Trimming at V came to 2 bases and at J to 2 bases, leaving 3 bases not matched to a gene. CDR1 is MNHNY and CDR2 is SVGAGI in the germline V gene (reference sequence). This CDR3 contains 14 residues.

The V gene is TRBV29-1, the J gene TRBJ1-2, with 9 positions matching TRBD1. V shed 7 bases, J shed 1 base, and the junction held 4 bases outside the gene matches. Germline V gene sequence: CDR1 SQVTM, CDR2 ANQGSEA. The CDR3 sequence is 13 residues long. The CDR3 region has the DNA TGCAGCGCCACGGGACAGGGTAACTATGGCTACACCTTC. It is translated as CSATGQGNYGYTF. The full variable domain, in which reference TRBV29-1 and TRBJ1-2 provide the parts outside the CDR3, is SAVISQKPSRDICQRGTSLTIQCQVDSQVTMMFWYRQQPGQSLTLIATANQGSEATYESGFVIDKFPISRPNLTFSTLTVSNMSPEDSSIYLCSATGQGNYGYTFGSGTRLTVV.

The chain combines TRBV5-4 with TRBJ2-2, with 9 bases that match TRBD1. This CDR3 is 16 amino acids long. The germline V gene has CDR1 SGHNT and CDR2 YYREEE (reference sequence). V lost 6 bases, J lost 5 bases, and 11 bases stayed unmatched. CDR3 sequence: CASKQGGQGFTGELFF. In DNA, the CDR3 is TGTGCCAGCAAACAGGGGGGACAGGGATTTACCGGGGAGCTGTTTTTT.

This chain joins TRBV18 and TRBJ2-7; D perhaps matches TRBD1 (6 bases). CDR1 is KGHSH and CDR2 is LQKENI in the germline V gene. The CDR3 consists of 16 residues. Trimming took 3 bases from V and 3 from J, leaving 18 bases between them. CDR3 protein: CASSPPDRAFIYEQYF. The CDR3 DNA reads as TGTGCCAGCTCACCTCCGGACAGAGCGTTTATCTACGAGCAGTACTTC. The full variable domain, with the rest looked up from reference TRBV18 and TRBJ2-7, is NAGVMQNPRHLVRRRGQEARLRCSPMKGHSHVYWYRQLPEEGLKFMVYLQKENIIDESGMPKERFSAEFPKEGPSILRIQQVVRGDSAAYFCASSPPDRAFIYEQYFGPGTRLTVT.

The chain is built from TRBV10-1 and TRBJ1-1; D perhaps matches TRBD1 (5 bases). This CDR3 is built from 14 residues. Germline V gene sequence: CDR1 WNHNN, CDR2 SYGVQD (reference sequence). Trimming took off 4 bases at V and 7 bases at J, with 16 bases between the two ends. Here the CDR3 reads CASSGEGRNREAFF. CDR3 sequence (DNA): TGCGCCAGCAGTGGGGAGGGGAGGAATCGTGAAGCTTTCTTT.

V and J are TRBV4-3 and TRBJ1-1, with D maybe TRBD1 (5 bases). Trimming cost V 0 bases and J 1 base, with 6 bases left between them. Germline V lookup: CDR1 LGHNA, CDR2 YSLEER. This CDR3 is built from 14 residues. CDR3 sequence reads: CASSQEGGNTEAFF. CDR3 nucleotides: TGCGCCAGCAGCCAAGAGGGGGGGAACACTGAAGCTTTCTTT.

This chain joins TRBV11-2 and TRBJ2-6; D gene ambiguous. The CDR3 runs to 13 residues. Germline CDR1 reads SGHAT; CDR2 reads FQNNGV. V was shortened by 7 bases and J by 1 base, with 5 bases between the two germline ends. The DNA for the CDR3 is TGTGCCAGCACCGTGTCTGGGGCCAACGTCCTGACTTTC. Its translation is CASTVSGANVLTF. Full variable domain (remainder filled in from reference TRBV11-2 and TRBJ2-6): EAGVAQSPRYKIIEKRQSVAFWCNPISGHATLYWYQQILGQGPKLLIQFQNNGVVDDSQLPKDRFSAERLKGVDSTLKIQPAKLEDSAVYLCASTVSGANVLTFGAGSRLTVL.